Each of the 19 T cell receptor beta chains below was sequenced from the same sample in a study of molecular identifiers for immune sequencing clone quantification. TCRdb processed the PCR reads anew with MiXCR; each CDR3 protein has one entry. The table has about 640,000 distinct CDR3 sequences, around 20% seen once. Sequenced input: naive CD8+ T cells from blood, with Jurkat cell RNA spiked in. Stated subset: FACS-sorted CD8+CD4-CCR7+CD45RA+ naive T cells. These receptors originate from a human donor in good health. Some libraries in this study had Jurkat cell RNA spiked in.

This clonotype occurred many times. The chain links TRBV27 to TRBJ2-2; tentative D call: TRBD1 (6 bases). V lost 5 bases and J 5 bases, leaving 12 bases between the germline ends. CDR3 length: 14 amino acids. Germline CDR1 and CDR2: MNHEY and SMNVEV (reference sequence). The CDR3 region is CASSGQRNTGELFF. For the CDR3, the DNA is TGTGCCAGCAGTGGACAGAGGAATACCGGGGAGCTGTTTTTT.

This clonotype occurred many times. The chain employs TRBV29-1 and TRBJ2-1, with D perhaps TRBD2 (5 bases). Trimming stripped 1 base from V and 6 bases from J, with 13 bases between. The CDR3 has 14 residues. Germline V gives CDR1 SQVTM, CDR2 ANQGSEA. The CDR3 protein is CSVEGGLPGNEQFF. The CDR3 nucleotides read TGCAGCGTTGAAGGAGGACTCCCTGGCAATGAGCAGTTCTTC.

In DNA, the CDR3 is TGTGCCAGCAGCCCAAGGACAGGGTCTAATGAAAAACTGTTTTTT. Its protein product is CASSPRTGSNEKLFF. The chain employs TRBV12-3 or TRBV12-4 and TRBJ1-4; TRBD1 agrees at 8 bases. CDR3 length: 15 residues. The trim removed 6 bases at V and 3 bases at J, leaving 6 bases unmatched.

This clonotype was seen more than once but under ten times. This chain links TRBV12-3 or TRBV12-4 with TRBJ2-2; tentative D call: TRBD2 (6 bases). The CDR3 length is 20 residues. Between the trimmed V and J ends, which lost 5 bases and 3 bases, there was a span of 28 bases. CDR3 bases: TGTGCCAGCAGTCATCACAGCGGACCCAGCGGGTGGTTAGACACCGGGGAGCTGTTTTTT. Amino acid sequence: CASSHHSGPSGWLDTGELFF.

In this sample, this clonotype turned up many times. J is TRBJ1-1 and V is TRBV28; perhaps TRBD1 as D (5 bases). V lost 10 bases and J 11 bases, leaving 20 bases between the germline ends. Per the germline V gene, CDR1 is MDHEN and CDR2 is SYDVKM. The CDR3 has 12 residues. The CDR3 loop is CATNGKQAWAFF. CDR3 DNA sequence: TGTGCCACAAACGGAAAACAGGCTTGGGCTTTCTTT.

This clonotype was counted ten times or more. The chain has TRBV4-1 and TRBJ1-2; weak D call: TRBD1 (5 bases). CDR3 size: 13 residues. V lost 2 bases, J lost 7 bases, and 11 bases lay in between. Germline CDR1 is MGHRA and CDR2 is YSYEKL. CDR3 DNA sequence: TGCGCCAGCAGCCAACCCGACAGTTCTGGCTACACCTTC. Translation gives CASSQPDSSGYTF.

A note on this clonotype: Compared with germline, one end of the junction differs, possibly owing to a read error. The chain links TRBV5-3 to TRBJ2-1; D is perhaps TRBD1 (6 bases). TRBV5-3 is annotated as an ORF whose role is uncertain. The CDR3 totals 16 residues. The CDR3 region has the DNA TGTGCCAGCAGCTTGAGGGGGACGTGGGCCTACAATGAGCAGTTCTTC. Its translation is CASSLRGTWAYNEQFF.

The chain uses TRBV12-3 or TRBV12-4 and TRBJ2-5, with TRBD2 as a possible D gene (6 bases). The CDR3 spans 14 residues. The germline V and J ends were trimmed by 5 bases and 9 bases, with 19 bases remaining between them. The CDR3 loop is CASSDRPGWEAQYF. CDR3 bases: TGTGCCAGCAGTGACCGGCCTGGTTGGGAGGCCCAGTACTTC.

This clonotype was detected only a few times. The rearrangement joins TRBV12-5 to TRBJ2-7; D gene unclear. This CDR3 is 13 amino acids long. Trimming left V 6 bases short and J 6 bases short, with 15 bases between. CDR1 is LGHNT, CDR2 FRNRAP, per germline. The CDR3 is CASGTLGPGEQYF. The CDR3 region has the DNA TGTGCTAGTGGCACCCTCGGGCCTGGCGAGCAGTACTTC.

The chain has TRBV2 and TRBJ1-2, with a possible D match to TRBD1 (5 bases). V shed 5 bases and J shed 0 bases, with 10 bases lying between them. Per germline, CDR1 SNHLY and CDR2 FYNNEI. The CDR3 is 14 amino acids. CDR3 coding DNA: TGTGCCAGCAGTTGGAAGGGGACTAACTATGGCTACACCTTC. Protein: CASSWKGTNYGYTF.

This clonotype occurred many times. The chain couples TRBV27 to TRBJ1-5; D is unresolved. Germline V CDR1 and CDR2: MNHEY, SMNVEV (reference sequence). The CDR3 totals 14 residues. V was trimmed by 3 bases and J by 5 bases, leaving 11 bases between them. CDR3: CASSFEGPHQPQHF. In DNA form, the CDR3 reads TGTGCCAGCAGTTTTGAGGGTCCGCATCAGCCCCAGCATTTT.

A few counts support this clonotype. The rearrangement links TRBV4-3 to TRBJ2-1, with D tentatively TRBD1 (6 bases). V shed 0 bases and J shed 2 bases, with 8 bases lying between them. CDR3 size: 15 residues. The germline gives CDR1 LGHNA, CDR2 YSLEER. The CDR3 is CASSQDYRAYNEQFF. The CDR3, as DNA: TGCGCCAGCAGCCAAGATTACAGGGCCTACAATGAGCAGTTCTTC.

V usage is TRBV29-1 and J usage is TRBJ1-2; 7 nucleotides agree with TRBD1. The J segment lost 6 bases and the V segment lost 0 bases, leaving 7 bases of the junction unmatched. This CDR3 has 14 amino acids. CDR1 is SQVTM, CDR2 ANQGSEA, per germline. Here the CDR3 DNA reads TGCAGCGTTGAAGATCAAGCAGGGGGGGATGGCTACACCTTC. Its protein is CSVEDQAGGDGYTF. Variable domain in full (rest from reference TRBV29-1 and TRBJ1-2): SAVISQKPSRDICQRGTSLTIQCQVDSQVTMMFWYRQQPGQSLTLIATANQGSEATYESGFVIDKFPISRPNLTFSTLTVSNMSPEDSSIYLCSVEDQAGGDGYTFGSGTRLTVV.

This clonotype was seen at least ten times. This rearrangement joins TRBV2 to TRBJ2-3; 7 positions agree with TRBD2. The trim removed 4 bases at V and 2 bases at J, leaving 6 bases unmatched. Germline V gene data show CDR1 as SNHLY and CDR2 as FYNNEI. This CDR3 is built from 15 residues. DNA for the CDR3: TGTGCCAGCAGTGCAACGGGAGGAGTCACAGATACGCAGTATTTT. It yields the protein CASSATGGVTDTQYF. The full variable domain, in which reference TRBV2 and TRBJ2-3 provide the parts outside the CDR3, is EPEVTQTPSHQVTQMGQEVILRCVPISNHLYFYWYRQILGQKVEFLVSFYNNEISEKSEIFDDQFSVERPDGSNFTLKIRSTKLEDSAMYFCASSATGGVTDTQYFGPGTRLTVL.

About this clonotype: Possible read error: a much larger clone is one base away. The DNA for the CDR3 is TGTGCCAGCAGTTTATTGGGGGTTAAAGGACAGGTTACAGATATGCAGTATTTT. This encodes CASSLLGVKGQVTDMQYF. The genes are TRBV27 and TRBJ2-3; TRBD1 aligns across 7 bases. The germline V gene encodes CDR1 MNHEY and CDR2 SMNVEV (reference sequence). The CDR3 totals 18 residues.

This clonotype was observed a handful of times. The junction departs from the called germline gene at one end, perhaps through a read error. The chain's CDR3 is CASRIDLTGGETAF. For the CDR3, the DNA is TGTGCCAGCCGAATAGACCTTACAGGGGGCGAGACCGCCTTC. This chain joins TRBV19 and TRBJ1-2; 9 bases map to TRBD1. Germline CDR1 is LNHDA and CDR2 is SQIVND (reference sequence). CDR3 length equals 14 residues.

A word on this clonotype: A much bigger clone sits one base away, suggesting this may be a read error. The rearrangement joins TRBV6-2 or TRBV6-3 to TRBJ2-2, with no clear D. There are 15 residues in the CDR3. CDR1 and CDR2 (germline): MNHEY, SVGEGT. CDR3 in DNA: TGTGCCTGCAGTTACGTGTTACCGAACACCGGGGAGCTGTTTTTT. Residues: CACSYVLPNTGELFF.

This clonotype was counted only a few times. The chain carries TRBV29-1 and TRBJ2-7; TRBD2 matches at 9 bases. The CDR3 loop spans 13 amino acids. Germline V gene data show CDR1 as SQVTM and CDR2 as ANQGSEA. V lost 4 bases to trimming and J lost 3 bases; unmatched junction nucleotides: 4. The CDR3 here is CSVVAGGLYEQYF. The CDR3 bases are TGCAGCGTTGTGGCGGGAGGGCTCTACGAGCAGTACTTC.

The V call is TRBV4-3, the J call TRBJ1-1; 10 bases are a match to TRBD1. Losses at the gene ends were 4 bases for V and 1 base for J; bases not matched to a gene: 6. This CDR3 comprises 16 residues. Germline-derived CDR1 and CDR2 are LGHNA and YSLEER. The CDR3 DNA follows: TGCGCCAGCAGCCGAGGGACAGGGGCTACGAACACTGAAGCTTTCTTT. Translated, it gives CASSRGTGATNTEAFF.